This T cell receptor (beta chain) was profiled in a study of spatial heterogeneity in lung cancer (dated by TCRdb to the late 2010s). About the full investigation: Beta-chain transcripts were consistently detected in greater numbers than alpha-chain transcripts, which likely reflects a higher abundance of beta-chain transcripts. In the raw uncorrected reads, each unique combination of TCR and UMI appeared on average more than ten times. In non-small cell lung cancer, the study quantitatively compared TCR alpha and beta repertoires across several tumor regions, matched nontumor lung, and blood. Nonsynonymous mutation counts, determined by whole-exome sequencing of tumor tissue, were related to features of the TCR repertoire. At surgery, hundreds of tumor regions, 61 to 65 matched nontumor lung samples and some 54 PBMC samples were TCR-sequenced for both alpha and beta chains. On the study overall, not on this receptor specifically: Additional single-cell paired TCR alpha and beta sequencing was considered necessary to confirm, at a functional level, the hypothesis that regional TCRs recognize regional mutations. Ubiquitous expanded tumor TCRs showed up in blood more often at tumor resection than at routine follow-up.

Via the germline V gene (reference sequence), CDR1 is LNHDA and CDR2 SQIVND. V lost 6 bases and J lost 1 base, and the count of bases not matched to a germline gene is 5. Including the terminal cysteine and phenylalanine, the CDR3 comprises 15 residues. Left in the record is the CDR3 DNA by itself, 45 bases read in frame from the first base. The time point label, read with the paper, signifies: sample taken at primary tumor resection. Donors were around 69 patients with early-stage, untreated non-small cell lung cancer from the lung TRACERx cohort. Without any cell sorting, TCR sequencing was performed on whole RNA extracted either from tumor and nontumor lung tissue or from cryopreserved PBMC samples. Patients were selected for TCR sequencing only if sufficient RNA was available from at least two tumor regions. As regards this clonotype: The clone's antigen remains unknown. Base qualities are not recorded, but no much larger clone differs from it by a single base.

The library was produced with 5' RACE. Reads for this sample came from a NextSeq 500. In the TCR library protocol, a unique molecular identifier was attached to each TCR cDNA molecule so that PCR and sequencing errors could be corrected. The original methods were these. Decombinator tools were used for TCR identification, UMI-based error correction and CDR3 extraction. TCRs above a frequency of 2 per 1,000, corresponding to the top 1% of the tumor frequency distribution, were defined as expanded. Each repertoire was subsampled 100 times to 5,000 TCRs, after which Renyi diversity was computed with the R vegan package. To build CDR3 similarity networks, amino acid triplet string-kernel similarity was used, and CDR3s were connected when their pairwise similarity was above 0.82. TCRdb passed the public sequencing reads through fastp at Q25 and MiXCR, retaining productive beta sequences. For every CDR3 protein sequence, its rows merge into one entry that carries the most common genes and DNA. These V and J calls are TCRdb output, not the study's own analysis. This sample lists under 25,000 distinct CDR3 sequences; more than 5% were detected once. Approximately 30% of the sample goes to the ten largest clones.

The chain is made from TRBV19 and TRBJ2-2, with 7 junctional bases fitting TRBD1. This receptor was taken from a male donor with early-stage non-small cell lung cancer. The input for sequencing was PBMCs, taken at surgery. The nucleotide sequence is given as TGTGCCAGTAGGTCGGACAGGCGGAACACCGGGGAGCTGTTTTTT. Protein translation: CASRSDRRNTGELFF.